This T cell receptor beta chain emerged from a study of early T cells in non-severe SARS-CoV-2 infection (dated by TCRdb to the early 2020s). Some background on the complete study: Bulk RNA from unsorted whole blood was used for TCR sequencing, so alpha and beta chains could not be paired.

The library was produced with 5' RACE. Sequenced on a NextSeq 500. In the TCR library protocol, unique molecular identifiers were attached to individual cDNA molecules to correct for PCR bias and sequencing error. Both TCR alpha and beta chains were sequenced, and tight co-correlation was observed between alpha and beta sequence abundances in each sample. The source study handled its data this way. Decombinator V4 was used to perform V gene, J gene and CDR3 annotation of TCR sequences. Expanded TCRs were defined as changing significantly between any two time points under a Poisson model with p below 0.0001. Abundances of TCRs were expressed as counts per million after normalisation to the total number of TCRs sequenced in each sample. MAIT TCRs were defined by TRAV1-2 paired with TRAJ12, TRAJ20 or TRAJ33, and iNKT TCRs by TRAV10 paired with TRAJ18. VDJdb, accessed 1 November 2021, was searched for CMV, EBV and SARS-CoV-2 annotated TCRs, excluding TCRs annotated for multiple antigens. The public reads were quality trimmed at Q25 with fastp and then assembled into clones with MiXCR by TCRdb, keeping productive beta chains. A single entry per CDR3 protein holds the most common genes and DNA from its merged rows. The V and J calls here are based on TCRdb, not the publication. The table for this sample lists tens of thousands of distinct CDR3 sequences; roughly 4% of them were counted only once. The ten largest clones capture 3.5% to 5% of the sample.

This clonotype was seen ten or more times. No antigen is known for it. There are no base qualities to consult, and no much larger clone falls within one base. Overall study results and their limits: VDJdb matching was skewed toward anti-spike CD8 responses, so virus-specific expansions were likely underestimated and private and CD4 specificities were missed.

The study was a case-control design nested within a healthcare worker cohort in London, UK, with weekly nasopharyngeal swab PCR tests and blood sampling. Between 23 and 31 March 2020, the week of the UK lockdown, healthcare workers were enrolled and then followed up weekly for as long as 16 weeks. V gives up 6 bases and J gives up 5 bases, and the segment between their germline ends measures 16 bases. The germline V gene (reference sequence) supplies CDR1 MNHNY and CDR2 SVGAGI. Spanning cysteine to phenylalanine, the CDR3 consists of 14 amino acids. Just CDR3 DNA is preserved here, 42 bases in frame from base 1.

This sequence originates from an adult who was a healthcare worker with PCR-confirmed SARS-CoV-2 infection or an uninfected control (not recorded which). The chain is made from TRBV6-6 and TRBJ2-5, with the D gene tentatively TRBD1 or TRBD2, based on 5 matching bases in each. Sequencing was carried out using whole blood. The DNA reads TGTGCCAGCAGCCAACGGGACGGCCGGGAGACCCAGTACTTC. Its protein product is CASSQRDGRETQYF.